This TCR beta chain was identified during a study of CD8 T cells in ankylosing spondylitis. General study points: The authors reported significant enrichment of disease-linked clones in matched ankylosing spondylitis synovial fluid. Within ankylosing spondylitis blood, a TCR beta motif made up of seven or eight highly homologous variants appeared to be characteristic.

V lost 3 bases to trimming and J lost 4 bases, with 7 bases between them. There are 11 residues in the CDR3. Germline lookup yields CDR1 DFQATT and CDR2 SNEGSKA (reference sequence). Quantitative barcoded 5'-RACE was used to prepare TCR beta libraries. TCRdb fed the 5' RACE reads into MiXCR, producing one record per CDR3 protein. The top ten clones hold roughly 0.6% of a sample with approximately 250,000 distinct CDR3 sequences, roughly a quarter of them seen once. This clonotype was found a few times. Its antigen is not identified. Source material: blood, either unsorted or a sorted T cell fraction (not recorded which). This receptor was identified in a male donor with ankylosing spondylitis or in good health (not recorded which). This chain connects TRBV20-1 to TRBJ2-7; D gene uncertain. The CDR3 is CSARTRYEQYF. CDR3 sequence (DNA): TGCAGTGCTAGGACACGATACGAGCAGTACTTC.